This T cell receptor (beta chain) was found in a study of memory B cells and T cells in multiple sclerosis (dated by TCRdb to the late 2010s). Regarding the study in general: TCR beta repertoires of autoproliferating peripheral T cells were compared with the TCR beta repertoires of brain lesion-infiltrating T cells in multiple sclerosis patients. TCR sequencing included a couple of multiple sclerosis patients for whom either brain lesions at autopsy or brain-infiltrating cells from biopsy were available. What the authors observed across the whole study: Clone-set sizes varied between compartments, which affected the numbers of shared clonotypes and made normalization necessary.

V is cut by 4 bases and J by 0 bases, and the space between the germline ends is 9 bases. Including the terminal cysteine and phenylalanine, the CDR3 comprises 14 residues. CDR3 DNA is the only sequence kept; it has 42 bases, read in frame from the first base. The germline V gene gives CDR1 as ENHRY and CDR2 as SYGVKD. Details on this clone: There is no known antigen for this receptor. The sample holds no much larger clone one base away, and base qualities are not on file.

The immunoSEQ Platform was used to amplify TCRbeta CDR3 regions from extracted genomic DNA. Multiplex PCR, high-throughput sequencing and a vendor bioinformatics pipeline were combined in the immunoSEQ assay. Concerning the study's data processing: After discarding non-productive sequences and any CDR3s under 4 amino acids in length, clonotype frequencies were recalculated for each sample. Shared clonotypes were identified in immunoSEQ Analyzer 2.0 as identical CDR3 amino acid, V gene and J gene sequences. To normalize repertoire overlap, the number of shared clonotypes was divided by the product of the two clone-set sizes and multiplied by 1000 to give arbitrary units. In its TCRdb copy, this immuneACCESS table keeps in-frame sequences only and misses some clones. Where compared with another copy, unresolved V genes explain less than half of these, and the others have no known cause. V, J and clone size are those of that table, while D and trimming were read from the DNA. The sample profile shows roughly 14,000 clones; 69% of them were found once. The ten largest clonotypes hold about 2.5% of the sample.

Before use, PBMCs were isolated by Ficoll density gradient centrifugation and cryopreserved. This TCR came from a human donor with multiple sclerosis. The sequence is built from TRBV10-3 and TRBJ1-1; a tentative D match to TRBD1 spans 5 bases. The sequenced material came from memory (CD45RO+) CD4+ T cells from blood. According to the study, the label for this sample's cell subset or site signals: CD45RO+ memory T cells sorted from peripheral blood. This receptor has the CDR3 CAISAGRVNTEAFF. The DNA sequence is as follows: TGTGCCATCAGTGCCGGCAGGGTGAACACTGAAGCTTTCTTT.